The 23 T cell receptor beta chains below all came from one sample that was sequenced in a study of identifying expanded T cells in peripheral blood. Clones were sequenced by immunoSEQ multiplex PCR, and TCRdb holds only the in-frame ones, with some missing. In the table there are 90,000 to 110,000 clones, about 87% of which are singletons. Input material: blood. These TCRs come from a person between 18 and 75 years old in good health.

The genes are TRBV4-1 and TRBJ2-3; TRBD2 matches at 9 bases. CDR3 length equals 17 residues. The V segment lost 3 bases and the J segment 1 base; nucleotides outside the gene matches: 8. Germline CDR1 and CDR2: MGHRA and YSYEKL. CDR3: CASSQDLAGTGTDTQYF. Written as DNA, the CDR3 is TGCGCCAGCAGCCAGGACCTAGCGGGAACCGGCACAGATACGCAGTATTTT.

The CDR3 DNA sequence: TGTGCCTGGAGTGGAGGGGGCCGAGAGCAGTACTTC. The encoded protein is CAWSGGGREQYF. The chain employs TRBV30 and TRBJ2-7, with 7 bases matching TRBD1. J gave up 7 bases and V 1 base, and 4 bases lay outside the gene matches. Germline values: CDR1 GTSNPN, CDR2 SVGIG (reference sequence). There are 12 residues in the CDR3.

The V gene is TRBV4-2, the J gene TRBJ2-7; unclear D gene. Germline V gene lookup returns CDR1 LGHNA and CDR2 YNFKEQ. CDR3 length: 14 amino acids. V dropped 0 bases and J dropped 0 bases, with 6 bases sitting between them. CDR3 DNA: TGTGCCAGCAGCCAAGATAGGAACTCCTACGAGCAGTACTTC. This encodes CASSQDRNSYEQYF.

The chain combines TRBV28 with TRBJ2-7; a possible D gene is TRBD1 (8 bases). Germline assignment: CDR1 MDHEN and CDR2 SYDVKM. The CDR3 extends over 15 amino acids. V was shortened by 8 bases and J by 6 bases, with 23 bases between the two germline ends. Here the CDR3 DNA reads TGTGCCAGCGGTCTCTTACAGACAGGGGAGGGCGAGCAGTACTTC. It codes for CASGLLQTGEGEQYF.

The chain is built from TRBV11-1 and TRBJ2-7; D not certain. Germline lookup yields CDR1 SGHAT and CDR2 FQDESV (reference sequence). The CDR3 totals 13 residues. Trimming removed 4 bases at V and 2 bases at J, with 9 bases between. CDR3 in DNA: TGTGCCAGCAGCTCCTCAGTCACCTACGAGCAGTACTTC. This gives the protein CASSSSVTYEQYF.

The chain recombines TRBV9 with TRBJ1-1; tentatively, D is TRBD1 (6 bases). Germline lookup yields CDR1 SGDLS and CDR2 YYNGEE. V was trimmed by 1 base and J by 0 bases, leaving 28 bases between them. The CDR3 loop spans 21 amino acids. The CDR3 DNA sequence: TGTGCCAGCAGCGTATCTGTAGGAGGGGGAGGACAGAACCGGATGAACACTGAAGCTTTCTTT. It yields the protein CASSVSVGGGGQNRMNTEAFF. Full variable domain (missing parts from reference TRBV9 and TRBJ1-1): DSGVTQTPKHLITATGQRVTLRCSPRSGDLSVYWYQQSLDQGLQFLIQYYNGEERAKGNILERFSAQQFPDLHSELNLSSLELGDSALYFCASSVSVGGGGQNRMNTEAFFGQGTRLTVV.

The V call is TRBV6-6, the J call TRBJ2-1, with a weak D call TRBD2 (5 bases). This CDR3 comprises 14 residues. Trimming took 6 bases from V and 9 from J, leaving 18 bases between them. Germline CDR1 is MNHNY and CDR2 is SVGAGI (reference sequence). The CDR3 DNA sequence: TGTGCCAGCAGGCCGCAGGAGGCGAAGGGTGAGCAGTTCTTC. Protein product: CASRPQEAKGEQFF.

The V and J genes are TRBV21-1 and TRBJ2-5; TRBD1 is the table's D call, not checked against the DNA. TRBV21-1 counts as a pseudogene. This CDR3 is built from 17 residues. The CDR3 protein is CASSTGVATGLRETQYF. DNA for the CDR3: TGTGCCAGCAGCACAGGGGTAGCTACAGGCCTGAGGGAGACCCAGTACTTC.

This chain uses TRBV15 with TRBJ2-1; D is unclear. This CDR3 has 14 amino acids. Per germline, CDR1 LNHNV and CDR2 YYDKDF (reference sequence). V was trimmed by 0 bases and J by 6 bases, leaving 9 bases between them. CDR3 bases: TGTGCCACCAGCAGAGATGATCGAGGCAATGAGCAGTTCTTC. The encoded protein is CATSRDDRGNEQFF.

This clone turned up a few times. The rearrangement links TRBV5-1 to TRBJ1-2; a possible D gene is TRBD1 (6 bases). The CDR3 extends over 15 amino acids. Trimming removed 0 bases from V and 3 bases from J, with 12 bases in between. Per the germline V gene, CDR1 is SGHRS and CDR2 is YFSETQ. CDR3 in amino acids: CASSLAGAGDYGYTF. The CDR3 bases are TGCGCCAGCAGCTTGGCGGGGGCGGGGGACTATGGCTACACCTTC.

The chain combines TRBV11-2 with TRBJ2-1; D may be TRBD2 (6 bases). Germline V gene data show CDR1 as SGHAT and CDR2 as FQNNGV. V shed 0 bases and J shed 9 bases, with 18 bases lying between them. This CDR3 is built from 16 residues. The CDR3 here is CASSLDRVPSASEQFF. CDR3 sequence (DNA): TGTGCCAGCAGCTTAGATAGAGTTCCTAGCGCCAGTGAGCAGTTCTTC.

The rearrangement joins TRBV11-2 to TRBJ1-3; possibly TRBD1 for D (5 bases). This CDR3 spans 16 amino acids. Trimming left V 1 base short and J 3 bases short, with 13 bases between. Germline assignment: CDR1 SGHAT and CDR2 FQNNGV. The CDR3 sequence is CASSLGGFGSGNTIYF. CDR3 nucleotides: TGTGCCAGCAGCTTAGGGGGGTTCGGGAGTGGAAACACCATATATTTT.

The chain combines TRBV19 with TRBJ2-7; no firm D call. This CDR3 spans 14 amino acids. The germline V gene encodes CDR1 LNHDA and CDR2 SQIVND (reference sequence). The V end lost 2 bases, the J end lost 2 bases, and 10 bases lay between the germline ends. The CDR3: CASSISLDPYEQYF. In nucleotides, the CDR3 is TGTGCCAGTAGTATAAGTTTGGATCCCTACGAGCAGTACTTC.

This clone was seen once. This chain connects TRBV19 to TRBJ2-2, with TRBD1 matching over 7 bases. V gave up 5 bases and J gave up 4 bases; unmatched junction bases: 7. CDR1 LNHDA and CDR2 SQIVND come from the germline V gene (reference sequence). The CDR3 is 15 amino acids. The CDR3 region is CASSGDSYFTGELFF. The CDR3 DNA reads TGTGCCAGTAGTGGGGACAGCTACTTCACCGGGGAGCTGTTTTTT. Full variable domain (outside the CDR3, taken from reference TRBV19 and TRBJ2-2): DGGITQSPKYLFRKEGQNVTLSCEQNLNHDAMYWYRQDPGQGLRLIYYSQIVNDFQKGDIAEGYSVSREKKESFPLTVTSAQKNPTAFYLCASSGDSYFTGELFFGEGSRLTVL.

The chain is built from TRBV18 and TRBJ1-3; D perhaps matches TRBD1 (6 bases). CDR1 KGHSH and CDR2 LQKENI come from the germline V gene. With 0 bases removed from V and 4 bases from J, the gap between germline ends came to 10 bases. The CDR3 consists of 15 residues. CDR3 region: CASSPPDRMGNTIYF. Here the CDR3 DNA reads TGTGCCAGCTCACCACCCGACAGGATGGGAAACACCATATATTTT.

The CDR3 DNA sequence: TGTGCCAGCGTTCCGGGACAGGGGTTTGGCGGGGAGCTGTTTTTT. Its protein product is CASVPGQGFGGELFF. V usage is TRBV7-9 and J usage is TRBJ2-2; the match to TRBD1 covers 10 bases. The germline V gene encodes CDR1 SEHNR and CDR2 FQNEAQ (reference sequence). The CDR3 length is 15 residues. V lost 8 bases and J lost 7; bases outside the gene matches: 10.

V and J are TRBV7-2 and TRBJ2-3; 8 bases fit TRBD2. This CDR3 comprises 15 residues. Germline V gene sequence: CDR1 SGHTA, CDR2 FQGNSA. With 2 bases clipped from V and 6 bases from J, the junction kept 7 bases outside the gene matches. The CDR3 sequence: CASSLLGGGLDTQYF. In DNA, the CDR3 is TGTGCCAGCAGCTTACTAGGCGGGGGGTTGGATACGCAGTATTTT.

The rearrangement joins TRBV27 to TRBJ2-7, with TRBD2 matching over 10 bases. V shed 8 bases and J 3 bases; nucleotides not matched to a gene: 4. Germline V CDR1 and CDR2: MNHEY, SMNVEV (reference sequence). CDR3 length: 13 amino acids. CDR3 loop: CASQASGGYEQYF. In DNA, the CDR3 is TGTGCCAGCCAGGCTAGCGGGGGCTACGAGCAGTACTTC.

The rearrangement links TRBV11-3 to TRBJ1-4; TRBD1 might be the D (6 bases). The CDR3 extends over 12 amino acids. CDR1 and CDR2 from the germline V gene are SGHNT and YENEEA. V was trimmed by 8 bases and J by 6 bases, leaving 10 bases between them. This CDR3 is CASEGGDEKLFF. The CDR3 DNA sequence: TGTGCCAGCGAGGGGGGGGATGAAAAACTGTTTTTT.

Only one count was recorded for this clone. The V gene is TRBV18, the J gene TRBJ2-7; D is possibly TRBD2 (6 bases). CDR3 length equals 15 residues. V was clipped by 2 bases and J by 3 bases, with 14 bases between them. Germline V gene lookup returns CDR1 KGHSH and CDR2 LQKENI. CDR3 nucleotide sequence: TGTGCCAGCTCACCATGGCGCGGGGCCGGCTACGAGCAGTACTTC. Its translation: CASSPWRGAGYEQYF.

The chain combines TRBV28 with TRBJ2-5; 8 bases fit TRBD1. V was clipped by 5 bases and J by 5 bases; unmatched bases: 13. The CDR3 runs 16 residues. Germline V gene sequence: CDR1 MDHEN, CDR2 SYDVKM. The CDR3 here is CASSPHAGTGVETQYF. CDR3 bases: TGTGCCAGCAGTCCACATGCGGGGACAGGAGTCGAGACCCAGTACTTC.

The CDR3 coding sequence is TGTGCCAGCAGCGTAGGTGTGGAGGGGATGGGGCGAGAGAACACTGAAGCTTTCTTT. As protein: CASSVGVEGMGRENTEAFF. The chain combines TRBV9 with TRBJ1-1; TRBD1 might be the D (5 bases). The V and J ends lost 0 bases and 1 base respectively, with 22 bases between them. CDR1 SGDLS and CDR2 YYNGEE come from the germline V gene. CDR3 length equals 19 residues.

The chain uses TRBV7-9 and TRBJ2-1; TRBD2 agrees at 7 bases. With 3 bases clipped from V and 6 bases from J, the junction kept 5 bases outside the gene matches. Germline CDR1 is SEHNR and CDR2 is FQNEAQ (reference sequence). This CDR3 spans 14 amino acids. The CDR3 protein is CASSFMPSGNEQFF. For the CDR3, the DNA is TGTGCCAGCAGCTTTATGCCTAGCGGCAATGAGCAGTTCTTC.